This entry concerns a single T cell receptor beta chain. In germline, CDR1 is SNHLY, CDR2 FYNNEI. V dropped 6 bases and J dropped 3 bases, with 9 bases sitting between them. The CDR3 runs 13 residues. In the original workflow: Reference gene primer amplification gave estimated nucleated cell counts. Sequenced by immunoSEQ multiplex PCR; TCRdb stores in-frame clones only, minus some. V and J calls and clone size are given by that table; D and trimming were obtained from the DNA. This sample has 70,000 to 95,000 clones, with 81% found just once. This specimen comes from a study of blood T cell repertoires in COVID-19.

The chain combines TRBV2 with TRBJ1-5; perhaps TRBD1 as D (6 bases). The TCR sequence derives from a human donor in a cohort sampled during active COVID-19. Sequenced material: peripheral blood. CDR3 bases: TGTGCCAGCAGAGGACAGTACAATCAGCCCCAGCATTTT. It encodes CASRGQYNQPQHF.